A single sample gave rise to the 11 T cell receptor beta chains below, sequenced in a study of cytotoxic CD8 clonotypes in ibrutinib-treated CLL. Method: immunoSEQ multiplex PCR; TCRdb's copy keeps in-frame clones and lacks some. The repertoire has 60,000 to 95,000 clones, 75% to 90% of them found once; the top ten carry roughly 40%. The sample here was PBMCs, taken after 24 months of ibrutinib treatment. The receptors were sampled from a human donor with chronic lymphocytic leukemia.

This chain joins TRBV7-6 and TRBJ2-1, with 12 bases aligning to TRBD1. Germline V gene sequence: CDR1 SGHVS, CDR2 FNYEAQ. With 7 bases clipped from V and 2 bases from J, the junction kept 3 bases outside the gene matches. There are 15 residues in the CDR3. The CDR3 region has the DNA TGTGCCAGCACCGGGACAGGGGGCACCTACAATGAGCAGTTCTTC. Translating it yields CASTGTGGTYNEQFF.

The CDR3 DNA is TGCGCCAGCAGCCGAGGACTAGCGGGGTACAATGAGCAGTTCTTC. This encodes CASSRGLAGYNEQFF. This chain joins TRBV4-3 and TRBJ2-1, with TRBD2 matching over 12 bases. The CDR3 extends over 15 amino acids. The germline CDR1 and CDR2 sequences are LGHNA and YSLEER. The V gene end was trimmed by 4 bases and the J gene end by 4 bases; junction bases not matched to a gene: 2.

The V gene is TRBV7-9, the J gene TRBJ2-1; TRBD2 matches at 15 bases. Trimming cost V 2 bases and J 10 bases; bases outside gene matches: 3. In germline, CDR1 is SEHNR, CDR2 FQNEAQ (reference sequence). The CDR3 consists of 15 residues. CDR3 coding DNA: TGTGCCAGCAGCTTATCCGGGACTAGCGGGAGGGAGCAGTTCTTC. Protein sequence: CASSLSGTSGREQFF.

V and J are TRBV7-3 and TRBJ2-3, with TRBD1 as a possible D gene (5 bases). The CDR3 sequence is 14 residues long. V lost 5 bases, J lost 1 base, and 10 bases lay in between. CDR1 and CDR2 (germline): SGHTA, FQGTGA. The CDR3 sequence is CASSTKGGTDTQYF. The CDR3 DNA is TGTGCCAGCAGCACAAAAGGGGGCACAGATACGCAGTATTTT.

This clone was observed once. The rearrangement uses TRBV2 and TRBJ1-2; D is perhaps TRBD1 (5 bases). With 6 bases removed from V and 4 bases from J, the gap between germline ends came to 15 bases. The CDR3 is 14 amino acids. Germline values: CDR1 SNHLY, CDR2 FYNNEI. Written as DNA, the CDR3 is TGTGCCAGCAGGAGGGACCTACAGTCCTATGGCTACACCTTC. As protein: CASRRDLQSYGYTF.

This clone was observed a handful of times. This chain connects TRBV10-3 to TRBJ2-2; D unclear. CDR3 length equals 14 residues. Trimming took 2 bases from V and 4 from J, leaving 8 bases between them. Germline V gene lookup returns CDR1 ENHRY and CDR2 SYGVKD. The CDR3 loop reads CAISEGPTTGELFF. The CDR3 DNA reads TGTGCCATCAGTGAGGGACCGACCACCGGGGAGCTGTTTTTT.

The chain uses TRBV7-2 and TRBJ1-1; TRBD1 matches 7 bases. The J segment lost 1 base and the V segment lost 2 bases, leaving 4 bases of the junction unmatched. This CDR3 comprises 15 residues. Germline V CDR1 and CDR2: SGHTA, FQGNSA. In DNA, the CDR3 is TGTGCCAGCAGCTTATGGGACAGACAGAACACTGAAGCTTTCTTT. Its translation is CASSLWDRQNTEAFF.

This clone has just one count. The V gene is TRBV19, the J gene TRBJ2-7; D may be TRBD1 (5 bases). CDR1 is LNHDA and CDR2 is SQIVND in the germline V gene (reference sequence). V dropped 0 bases and J dropped 6 bases, with 9 bases sitting between them. CDR3 length: 13 residues. CDR3 in amino acids: CASSIDQGSEQYF. CDR3 in DNA: TGTGCCAGTAGTATAGATCAGGGCTCCGAGCAGTACTTC.

The rearrangement links TRBV4-2 to TRBJ2-2; 9 bases are shared with TRBD1. CDR3 size: 17 residues. The germline CDR1 and CDR2 sequences are LGHNA and YNFKEQ. The J segment lost 5 bases and the V segment lost 0 bases, leaving 7 bases of the junction unmatched. The CDR3 loop reads CASSQDLGQGGTGELFF. The CDR3 nucleotides read TGTGCCAGCAGCCAAGATCTGGGACAGGGTGGGACCGGGGAGCTGTTTTTT.

V is TRBV5-5 and J is TRBJ2-7; D perhaps matches TRBD2 (6 bases). V was trimmed by 1 base and J by 0 bases, leaving 8 bases between them. This CDR3 is 14 amino acids long. CDR1 SGHKS and CDR2 YYEKEE come from the germline V gene (reference sequence). The CDR3 DNA reads as TGTGCCAGCAGCTTGCGCGGGATCTCCTACGAGCAGTACTTC. Translated, it gives CASSLRGISYEQYF.

The V and J genes are TRBV28 and TRBJ1-2; D gene ambiguous. Germline CDR1 reads MDHEN; CDR2 reads SYDVKM. The CDR3 sequence is 11 residues long. V lost 9 bases and J lost 5, with 10 bases in between. CDR3 sequence reads: CASSRWYGYTF. The CDR3 DNA reads as TGTGCCAGTTCCCGGTGGTATGGCTACACCTTC.